This is a list of T cell receptor beta chains from one sample in a study of T cell responses to AZD1222 COVID-19 vaccine. Libraries were prepared by immunoSEQ multiplex PCR; TCRdb keeps only in-frame clonotypes and omits some of them. This table holds around 97,000 clones, around 90% found once. The input for sequencing was peripheral blood, taken on day 0 of AZD1222 vaccination. The origin of the receptors is an adult in good health. Both conserved end residues are part of each CDR3.

v_call cdr3_aa
TRBV29-1 CSVDRTGNTEAFF
TRBV6-2/TRBV6-3 CASSQGEIEFF
TRBV6-5 CASSSTGYGAFF
TRBV12-3/TRBV12-4 CASGDRDSEKLFF
TRBV7-2 CASSLVGNSYNEQFF
TRBV10-2 CASSLNHQETQYF
TRBV5-1 CASSSYGGTGELFF
TRBV7-2 CASSLNPGGDTQYF
TRBV10-1 CASSYAGTGRNEQFF
TRBV6-2/TRBV6-3 CASSYSNNEQFF
TRBV4-3 CASSFNRGGFQETQYF
TRBV10-3 CAISDDRGSYNEQFF